This T cell receptor beta chain comes out of a study of cytomegalovirus exposure and HLA in healthy donors. Findings and limits, study-wide: HLA allele associations emerged for around 15,000 TCR beta sequences in a later analysis, at 0.05 false discovery rate. In an earlier analysis, productive rearrangement rates for most beta V segments clustered near 87% or 30%.

This PCR relied on a set of 60 Vbeta primers and 13 Jbeta primers. Libraries were prepared by immunoSEQ multiplex PCR; TCRdb keeps only in-frame clonotypes and omits some of them. The table lists about 120,000 clones, 81% of them singletons. Worth noting for this clone: Antigen: not known.

This receptor was taken from a man aged 18 to 30 in good health and CMV-seropositive. Sequenced material: PBMCs.

CDR3 residues: CASSLDSGSTGELFF. The CDR3 nucleotides read TGTGCCAGCAGCTTAGATAGCGGGTCCACCGGGGAGCTGTTTTTT. This chain joins TRBV7-6 and TRBJ2-2; 7 bases fit TRBD2. The V gene end was trimmed by 1 base and the J gene end by 4 bases; junction bases not matched to a gene: 3. Germline values: CDR1 SGHVS, CDR2 FNYEAQ. This CDR3 contains 15 residues.